This T cell receptor beta chain appears in the sequencing data of a study of beta chain features in type 1 diabetes. Whole-study findings and limits: Amplification by PCR could prefer shorter templates, with the same effect in patients and controls. In the patient group, naive, central memory and Treg TCRB repertoires seemed more alike than in the healthy donor group. TCRB CDR3s were moderately but significantly shorter in Type 1 diabetes patients in all four CD4+ subsets.

Comment on this clone: What it binds is not known.

Every isolated RNA sample was fully reverse transcribed, so sequencing captured expressed TCRB transcripts. The average output of naive, central memory and regulatory T cell samples was several million reads. Clones were read by immunoSEQ multiplex PCR, and TCRdb kept only the in-frame ones, dropping some. The sample has 250,000 to 350,000 clones, 14% to 15% seen once. Sort purity for all populations was recorded as exceeding 98%. With 2 bases clipped from V and 2 bases from J, the junction kept 2 bases outside the gene matches. CDR1 is MNHNS and CDR2 is SASEGT in the germline V gene. The CDR3 runs to 14 residues.

This TCR was sampled from a man in his late teens or twenties with type 1 diabetes. What was sequenced was naive CD4+ T cells from blood. V and J are TRBV6-1 and TRBJ1-2; 7 nucleotides match TRBD1. Written as DNA, the CDR3 is TGTGCCAGCAGTGAACCGGACAGGAACTATGGCTACACCTTC. This codes for CASSEPDRNYGYTF.